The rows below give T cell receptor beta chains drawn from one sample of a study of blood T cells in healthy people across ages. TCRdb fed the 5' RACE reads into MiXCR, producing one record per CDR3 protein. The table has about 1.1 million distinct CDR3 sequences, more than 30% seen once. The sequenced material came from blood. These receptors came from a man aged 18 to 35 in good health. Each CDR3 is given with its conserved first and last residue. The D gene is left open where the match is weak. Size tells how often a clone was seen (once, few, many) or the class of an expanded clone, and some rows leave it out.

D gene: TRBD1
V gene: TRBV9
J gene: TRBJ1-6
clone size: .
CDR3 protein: CASSQLTDRTNSPLHF
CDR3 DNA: TGTGCCAGCAGCCAATTGACGGACAGGACAAATTCACCCCTCCACTTT

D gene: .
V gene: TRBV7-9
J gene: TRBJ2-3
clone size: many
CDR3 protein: CASSLVGTGTDTQYF
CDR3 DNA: TGTGCCAGCAGCTTAGTTGGGACTGGCACAGATACGCAGTATTTT

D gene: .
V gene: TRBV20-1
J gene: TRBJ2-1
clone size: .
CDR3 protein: CSLGAVGYNEQFF
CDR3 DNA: TGCAGCCTCGGGGCCGTAGGGTACAATGAGCAGTTCTTC

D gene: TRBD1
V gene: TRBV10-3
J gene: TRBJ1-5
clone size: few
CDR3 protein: CAIRDRDNQPQHF
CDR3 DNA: TGTGCCATCAGGGACAGGGATAATCAGCCCCAGCATTTT

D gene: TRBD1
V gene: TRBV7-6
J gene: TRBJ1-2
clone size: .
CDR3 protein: CASSLDPGGSGYTF
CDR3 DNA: TGTGCCAGCAGCTTAGATCCAGGGGGCAGTGGCTACACCTTC

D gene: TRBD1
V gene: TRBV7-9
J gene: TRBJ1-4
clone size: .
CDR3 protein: CASSLETGGTVKLFF
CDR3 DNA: TGTGCCAGCAGCTTAGAGACAGGGGGGACTGTAAAACTGTTTTTT

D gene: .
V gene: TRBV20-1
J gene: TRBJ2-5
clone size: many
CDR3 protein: CSASAGVETQYF
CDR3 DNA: TGCAGTGCTAGTGCAGGGGTCGAGACCCAGTACTTC

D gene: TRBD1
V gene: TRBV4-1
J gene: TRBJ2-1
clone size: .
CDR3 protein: CASSLRPGTGLREQFF
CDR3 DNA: TGCGCCAGCAGCTTACGTCCCGGGACAGGGCTCAGGGAGCAGTTCTTC

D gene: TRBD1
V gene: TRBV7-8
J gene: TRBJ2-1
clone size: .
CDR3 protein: CASSLAPGQGNEQFF
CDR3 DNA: TGTGCCAGCAGCTTAGCCCCGGGACAGGGAAATGAGCAGTTCTTC

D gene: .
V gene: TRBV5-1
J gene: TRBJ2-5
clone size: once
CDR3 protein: CASSFGLAWETQYF
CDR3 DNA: TGCGCCAGCAGCTTCGGGCTAGCTTGGGAGACCCAGTACTTC